Included here is one T cell receptor (beta chain) sequence, with context. Both 60 Vbeta primers and 13 Jbeta primers went into the PCR. The repertoire was sequenced with immunoSEQ multiplex PCR; TCRdb's copy has only in-frame clones and lacks some. Of roughly 140,000 clones in the sample, around 65% are singletons; the top ten hold around 3%. V was shortened by 8 bases and J by 2 bases, with 7 bases between the two germline ends. The CDR3 is 11 residues long. Per the germline V gene, CDR1 is GTSNPN and CDR2 is SVGIG (reference sequence). The donors, nominally healthy at sampling, likely had unrecorded immune exposures. This specimen comes from a study of cytomegalovirus exposure and HLA in healthy donors.

This sequence joins TRBV30 and TRBJ1-3; no clear D. This sequence originates from a woman aged 25-40 years in good health and CMV-seropositive. Material for sequencing was PBMCs. The CDR3 nucleotides read TGTGCCGGTAGCCCTGGAAACACCATATATTTT. It is translated as CAGSPGNTIYF.